These T cell receptor beta chains were read from a single sample in a study of T cells in localized non-small cell lung cancer. Using immunoSEQ multiplex PCR, the repertoire was profiled, and TCRdb retains in-frame clones only, with some absent. The data hold some 5,800 clones, with around 21% observed a single time. Sequencing was performed on lung tumor tissue, taken before any cancer treatment. All receptors derive from a female donor aged 60 or older with stage I lung adenocarcinoma. Each CDR3 is given with its conserved first and last residue. The D gene is left open where the match is weak. The size field is filled for only some rows; it gives once, few, many or a size class.

d_call | j_call | v_call | clone_size | cdr3_nt | cdr3_aa
TRBD2 | TRBJ2-1 | TRBV6-8 | NA | TGTGCCAGCGCCGAGGGGGAGCGGGAGTGGGATGAGCAGTTCTTC | CASAEGEREWDEQFF
NA | TRBJ1-1 | TRBV11-3 | NA | TGTGCCAGCAGCTTTAGGGCCTTGAACACTGAAGCTTTCTTT | CASSFRALNTEAFF
TRBD1 | TRBJ1-2 | TRBV11-3 | large | TGTGCCAGCAGCTTACGACAGGGAGGGGAAGGCTACACCTTC | CASSLRQGGEGYTF
NA | TRBJ1-5 | TRBV6-8 | medium-sized | TGTGCCAGCAGTTACCGGGACGGATGGAATCAGCCCCAGCATTTT | CASSYRDGWNQPQHF
NA | TRBJ1-1 | TRBV23-1 | NA | TGCGCCAGCAGTCCAAGTGCAGAAGTCTTGAACACTGAAGCTTTCTTT | CASSPSAEVLNTEAFF
TRBD1 | TRBJ1-1 | TRBV6-8 | few | TGTGCCAGCAGTTCGTACGACAGGGCAAGGACTGAAGCTTTCTTT | CASSSYDRARTEAFF
NA | TRBJ2-5 | TRBV14 | medium-sized | TGTGCCAGCAGCCCAGTCGTAGGGGCAGGGGAGACCCAGTACTTC | CASSPVVGAGETQYF
TRBD1 | TRBJ2-1 | TRBV6-8 | few | TGTGCCAGCAGTTACTCCGGACAGGGGAATAATGAGCAGTTCTTC | CASSYSGQGNNEQFF
TRBD2 | TRBJ2-3 | TRBV14 | NA | TGTGCCAGCAGCCAAGGACTAGCGGGGGATACGCAGTATTTT | CASSQGLAGDTQYF
NA | TRBJ1-1 | TRBV6-8 | few | TGTGCCACCGAGACCCGGATGAACACTGAAGCTTTCTTT | CATETRMNTEAFF
NA | TRBJ2-3 | TRBV29-1 | NA | TGCAGCGTTGAAGGAGGGTATGGTGCAGATACGCAGTATTTT | CSVEGGYGADTQYF
NA | TRBJ1-4 | TRBV11-3 | NA | TGTGCCAGCAGCTTGGGGGACATATCAAAAGCAACTAATGAAAAACTGTTTTTT | CASSLGDISKATNEKLFF
TRBD1 | TRBJ2-3 | TRBV18 | NA | TGTGCCAGCTCATCCGGACAGGTCTGGACTACAGATACGCAGTATTTT | CASSSGQVWTTDTQYF
NA | TRBJ2-2 | TRBV9 | medium-sized | TGTGCCAGCAGTACCGGGACGACGAACACCGGGGAGCTGTTTTTT | CASSTGTTNTGELFF
NA | TRBJ1-1 | TRBV10-2 | NA | TGCGCCAGCAGTGAGTCGACTCTAGGCACTGAAGCTTTCTTT | CASSESTLGTEAFF
TRBD2 | TRBJ2-5 | TRBV6-8 | few | TGTGCCAGCGAAAGGACTAGCGGGAGTGGGGAGACCCAGTACTTC | CASERTSGSGETQYF
NA | TRBJ1-2 | TRBV19 | NA | TGTGCCAGTACCAATCCAGGGTATTATGGCTACACCTTC | CASTNPGYYGYTF
NA | TRBJ2-7 | TRBV30 | few | TGTGCCGGGCAGACGGGACCCTACGAGCAGTACTTC | CAGQTGPYEQYF
NA | TRBJ2-1 | TRBV10-3 | medium-sized | TGTGCCATCAGTGAGCCCTCCCGCACCCACTCCTACAATGAGCAGTTCTTC | CAISEPSRTHSYNEQFF
NA | TRBJ2-1 | TRBV11-3 | many | TGTGCCAGCAGCTTAGGGGACTTACCCTCCAATGAGCAGTTCTTC | CASSLGDLPSNEQFF
TRBD2 | TRBJ2-1 | TRBV19 | NA | TGTGCCAGTAATCCCGGACTAGCGGGAGGGCCTGAGCAGTTCTTC | CASNPGLAGGPEQFF
NA | TRBJ1-5 | TRBV11-3 | few | TGTGCCAGCAGCTTAGGAAATAGGGGGGATCAGCCCCAGCATTTT | CASSLGNRGDQPQHF
NA | TRBJ2-1 | TRBV6-8 | few | TGTGCCAGCAGTTTAACGCCTGGGCTCTCCTACAATGAGCAGTTCTTC | CASSLTPGLSYNEQFF